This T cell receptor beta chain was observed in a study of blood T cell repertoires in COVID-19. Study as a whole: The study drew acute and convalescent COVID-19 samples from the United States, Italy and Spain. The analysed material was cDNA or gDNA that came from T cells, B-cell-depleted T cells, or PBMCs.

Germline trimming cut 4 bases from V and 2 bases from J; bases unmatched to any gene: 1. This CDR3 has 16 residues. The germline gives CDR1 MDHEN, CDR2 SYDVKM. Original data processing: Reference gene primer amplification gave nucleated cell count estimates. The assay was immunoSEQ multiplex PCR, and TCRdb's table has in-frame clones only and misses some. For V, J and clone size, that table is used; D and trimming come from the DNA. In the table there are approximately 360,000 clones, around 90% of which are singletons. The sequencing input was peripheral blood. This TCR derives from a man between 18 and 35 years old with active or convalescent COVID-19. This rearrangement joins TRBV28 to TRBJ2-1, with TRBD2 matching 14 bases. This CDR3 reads CASSSGLAGAYNEQFF. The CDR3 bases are TGTGCCAGCAGTTCGGGACTAGCGGGAGCCTACAATGAGCAGTTCTTC.